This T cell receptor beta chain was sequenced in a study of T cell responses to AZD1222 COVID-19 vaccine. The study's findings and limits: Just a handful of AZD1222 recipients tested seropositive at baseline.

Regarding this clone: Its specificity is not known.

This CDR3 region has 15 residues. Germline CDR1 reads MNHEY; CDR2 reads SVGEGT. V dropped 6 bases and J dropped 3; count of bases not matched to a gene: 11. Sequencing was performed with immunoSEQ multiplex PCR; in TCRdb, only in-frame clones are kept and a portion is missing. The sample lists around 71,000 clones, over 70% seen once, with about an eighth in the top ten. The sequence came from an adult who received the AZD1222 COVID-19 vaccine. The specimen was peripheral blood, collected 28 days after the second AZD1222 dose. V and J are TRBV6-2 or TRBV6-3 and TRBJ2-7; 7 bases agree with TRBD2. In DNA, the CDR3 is TGTGCCAGCAGCCGGGGGGAGGGCCAGAACTACGAGCAGTACTTC. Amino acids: CASSRGEGQNYEQYF.